This T cell receptor (beta chain) was sequenced for a study of a mutant IDH1 vaccine in newly diagnosed glioma. Study-wide background: Standard pretreatment was either radiotherapy, temozolomide, or, for most, radiochemotherapy with temozolomide.

Only in-frame clones appear in the TCRdb table, and some are missing; sequencing was by immunoSEQ multiplex PCR. There are more than 9,500 clones in the sample; 87% occur only once, and less than 6% lies in the top ten. A note on this clone: Its antigen is currently unknown.

Germline V gives CDR1 SNHLY, CDR2 FYNNEI. This CDR3 has 15 residues. V was clipped by 3 bases and J by 6 bases; unmatched bases: 0. The time point denotes: week 5, during vaccination. Each dose delivered 300 ug of mutant IDH1 20-mer peptide subcutaneously with imiquimod. Sequenced material: PBMCs, taken from a glioma patient whose treatment included an IDH1 peptide vaccine. This TCR came from a woman aged 40 to 50 with glioma. Some clones in this sample may be carry-over from other donors' samples. The chain carries TRBV2 and TRBJ2-2; 14 bases line up with TRBD2. The CDR3 nucleotides read TGTGCCAGCAGTGAGGGACTAGCGGGGGCCGGGGAGCTGTTTTTT. This codes for CASSEGLAGAGELFF.